This T cell receptor beta chain was identified in a study of OX40 agonist ivuxolimab in advanced cancers. Study results and limitations: Expanded clones tended on average to be more numerous among CD8+ T cells than CD4+. Doses of 0.1 to 3.0 mg/kg were accompanied by clonal expansion of CD4+ and CD8+ blood T cells by week 6.

Germline lookup yields CDR1 MNHEY and CDR2 SVGAGI. This CDR3 spans 14 amino acids. The V end lost 2 bases, the J end lost 1 base, and 8 bases lay between the germline ends. Generated by immunoSEQ multiplex PCR, the TCRdb table keeps only in-frame clones and is missing some. The top ten hold approximately 1.1% of the sample, which has under 70,000 clones, roughly 86% seen once. On this clone: Its antigen is not identified.

The chain carries TRBV6-5 and TRBJ1-1; the D gene is possibly TRBD1 (6 bases). The sequence was collected from an adult with an advanced solid tumor such as melanoma, head and neck, liver or kidney cancer. Sequenced here: CD4+ or CD8+ T cells sorted from blood, sampled in a trial of the OX40 agonist ivuxolimab. This chain's CDR3 is CASSYGGQNTEAFF. In DNA, the CDR3 is TGTGCCAGCAGTTACGGGGGACAGAACACTGAAGCTTTCTTT.